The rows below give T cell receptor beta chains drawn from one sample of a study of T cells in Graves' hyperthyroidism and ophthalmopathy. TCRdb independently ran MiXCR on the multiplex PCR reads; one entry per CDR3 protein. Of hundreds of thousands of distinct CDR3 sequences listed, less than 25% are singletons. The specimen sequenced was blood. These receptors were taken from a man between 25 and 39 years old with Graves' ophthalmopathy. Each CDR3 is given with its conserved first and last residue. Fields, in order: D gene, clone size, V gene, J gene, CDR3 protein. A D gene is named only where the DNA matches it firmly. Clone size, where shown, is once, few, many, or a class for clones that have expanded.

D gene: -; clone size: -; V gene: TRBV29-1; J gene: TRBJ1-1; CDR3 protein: CSVDVGAGLTFF
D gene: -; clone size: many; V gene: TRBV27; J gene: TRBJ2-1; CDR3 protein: CASSIIPDNEQFF
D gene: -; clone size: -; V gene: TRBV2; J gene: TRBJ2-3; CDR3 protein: CASSQSAADTDTQYF
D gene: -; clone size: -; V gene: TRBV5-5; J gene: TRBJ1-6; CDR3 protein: CASSAPLLTNNSPLHF
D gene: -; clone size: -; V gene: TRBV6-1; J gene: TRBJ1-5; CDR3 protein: CASTSRGGLIHSSYSNQPQHF
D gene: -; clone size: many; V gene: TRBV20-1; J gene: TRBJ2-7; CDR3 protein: CSARDLHEQYF
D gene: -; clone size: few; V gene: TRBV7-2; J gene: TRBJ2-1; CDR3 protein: CASSLEPEPYNEQFF
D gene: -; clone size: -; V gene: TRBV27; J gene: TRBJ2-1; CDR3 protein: CASSPGTGLAGPGEQFF
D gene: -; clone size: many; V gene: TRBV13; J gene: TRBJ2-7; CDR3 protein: CASSLRASAYEQYF
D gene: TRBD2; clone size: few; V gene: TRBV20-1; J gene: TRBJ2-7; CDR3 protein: CSARLRGFSGEQYF
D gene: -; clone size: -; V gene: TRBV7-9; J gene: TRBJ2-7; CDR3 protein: CASSHRSSSYGQYF
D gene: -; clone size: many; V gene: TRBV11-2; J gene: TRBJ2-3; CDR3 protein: CASSSSRTDTQYF
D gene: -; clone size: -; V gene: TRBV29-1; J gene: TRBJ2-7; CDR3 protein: CSVEASEQGGYEQYF
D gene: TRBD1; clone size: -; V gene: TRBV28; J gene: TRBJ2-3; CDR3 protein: CASSPLQGTGVIDTQYF
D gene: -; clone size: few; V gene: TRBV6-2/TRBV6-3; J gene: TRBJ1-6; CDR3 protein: CASRPEGGQKNSPLHF
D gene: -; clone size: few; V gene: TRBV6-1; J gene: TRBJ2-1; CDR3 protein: CASSEEPNSEQFF
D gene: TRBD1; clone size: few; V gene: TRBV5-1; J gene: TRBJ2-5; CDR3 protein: CASSLFVGQGAQETQYF
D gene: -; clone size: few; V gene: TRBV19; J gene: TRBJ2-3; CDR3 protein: CASMENVLSTDTQYF
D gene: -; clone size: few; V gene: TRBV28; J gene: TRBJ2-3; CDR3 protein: CASSLYGGTQYF
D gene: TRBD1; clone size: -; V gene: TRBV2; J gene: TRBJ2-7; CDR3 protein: CASSDETGFYEQYF
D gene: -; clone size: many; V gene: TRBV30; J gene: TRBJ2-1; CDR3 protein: CAWSVRAEQFF
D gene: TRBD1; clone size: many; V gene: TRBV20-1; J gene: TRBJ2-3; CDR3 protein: CSARDYETGESDTQYF
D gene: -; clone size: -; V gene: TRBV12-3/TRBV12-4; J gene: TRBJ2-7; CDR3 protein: CASAQGTLYEQYF
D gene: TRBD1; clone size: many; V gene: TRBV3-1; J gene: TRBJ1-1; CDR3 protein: CASSHRQGGLNTEAFF
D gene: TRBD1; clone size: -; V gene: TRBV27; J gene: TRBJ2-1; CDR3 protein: CASSLDRVGNEQFF
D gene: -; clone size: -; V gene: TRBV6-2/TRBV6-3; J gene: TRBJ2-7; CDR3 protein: CASTKSGTYEQYF
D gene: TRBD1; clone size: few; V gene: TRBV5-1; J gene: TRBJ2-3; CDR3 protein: CASSSAGTGADTQYF
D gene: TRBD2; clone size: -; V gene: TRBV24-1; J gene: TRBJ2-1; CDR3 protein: CATSDSGTSGRLGNEQFF
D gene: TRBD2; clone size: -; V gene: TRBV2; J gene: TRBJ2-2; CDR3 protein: CASLFQVGLSNTGELFF
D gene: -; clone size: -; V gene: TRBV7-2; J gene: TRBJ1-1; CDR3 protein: CASSAGSSAFF
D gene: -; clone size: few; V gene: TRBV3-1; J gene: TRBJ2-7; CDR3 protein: CASSQGSIYEQYF
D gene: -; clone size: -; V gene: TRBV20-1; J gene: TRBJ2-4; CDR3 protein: CSAPAPGAKNIQYF
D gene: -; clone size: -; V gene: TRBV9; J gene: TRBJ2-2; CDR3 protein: CASSDKYTGELFF
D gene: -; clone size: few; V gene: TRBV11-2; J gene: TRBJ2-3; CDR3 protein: CASSPLGVHEDTQYF
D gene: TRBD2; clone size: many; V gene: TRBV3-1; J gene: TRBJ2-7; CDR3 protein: CASSHGYRGSYEQYF
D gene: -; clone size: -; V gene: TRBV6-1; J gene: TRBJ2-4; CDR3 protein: CASSTTGPVAKNIQYF
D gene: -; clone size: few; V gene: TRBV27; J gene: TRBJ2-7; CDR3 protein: CASSLSFGGRSSYEQYF
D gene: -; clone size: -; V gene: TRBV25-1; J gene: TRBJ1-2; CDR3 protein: CASSVSNYGYTF
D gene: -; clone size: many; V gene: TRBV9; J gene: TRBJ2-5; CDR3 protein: CASSVGVWREGPEKETQYF
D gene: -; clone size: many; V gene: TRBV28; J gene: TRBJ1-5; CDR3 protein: CASSTEGAPNNQPQHF
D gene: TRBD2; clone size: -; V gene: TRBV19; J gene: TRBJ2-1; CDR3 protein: CASEPGTSGPYNEQFF
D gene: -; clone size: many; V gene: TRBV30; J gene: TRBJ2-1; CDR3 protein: CAWSRAGAQGRDEQFF
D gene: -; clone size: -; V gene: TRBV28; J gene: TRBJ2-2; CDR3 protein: CASSLRVGELFF
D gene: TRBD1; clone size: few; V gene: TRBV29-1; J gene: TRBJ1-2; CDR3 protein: CSVDTGTGGFGYTF
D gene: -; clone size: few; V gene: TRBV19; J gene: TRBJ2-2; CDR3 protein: CASSIRGPGIGELFF
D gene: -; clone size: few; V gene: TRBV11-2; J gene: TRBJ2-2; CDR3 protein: CASSSMTGEGTGELFF
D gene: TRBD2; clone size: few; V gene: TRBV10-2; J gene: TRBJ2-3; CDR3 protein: CASGGEPDTQYF
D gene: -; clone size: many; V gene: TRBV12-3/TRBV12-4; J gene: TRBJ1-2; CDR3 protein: CASSLDRITNYGYTF
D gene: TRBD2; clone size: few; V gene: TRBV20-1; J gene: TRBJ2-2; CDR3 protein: CSARDDSGRKNGELFF
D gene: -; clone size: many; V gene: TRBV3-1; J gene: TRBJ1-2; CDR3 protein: CASSQEASGVYGYTF
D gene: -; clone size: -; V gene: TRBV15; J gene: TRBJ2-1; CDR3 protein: CATSDTYNEQFF